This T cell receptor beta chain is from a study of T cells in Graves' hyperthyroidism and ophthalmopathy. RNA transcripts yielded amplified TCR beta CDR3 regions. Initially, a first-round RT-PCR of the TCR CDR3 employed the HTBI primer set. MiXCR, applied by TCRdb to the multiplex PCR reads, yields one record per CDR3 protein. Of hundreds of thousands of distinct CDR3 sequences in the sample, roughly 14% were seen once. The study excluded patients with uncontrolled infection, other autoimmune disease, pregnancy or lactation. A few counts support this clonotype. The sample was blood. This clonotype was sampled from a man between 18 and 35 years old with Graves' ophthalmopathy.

In DNA form, the CDR3 reads TGTGCCAGCTCACAACTCCGGGACTACCACGGGAGCACAGATACGCAGTATTTT. It translates to CASSQLRDYHGSTDTQYF. The chain combines TRBV18 with TRBJ2-3, with TRBD2 matching over 7 bases. Germline CDR1 reads KGHSH; CDR2 reads LQKENI. The CDR3 is 18 residues long. The V and J ends lost 4 bases and 0 bases, in that order; junction bases with no gene match: 13.